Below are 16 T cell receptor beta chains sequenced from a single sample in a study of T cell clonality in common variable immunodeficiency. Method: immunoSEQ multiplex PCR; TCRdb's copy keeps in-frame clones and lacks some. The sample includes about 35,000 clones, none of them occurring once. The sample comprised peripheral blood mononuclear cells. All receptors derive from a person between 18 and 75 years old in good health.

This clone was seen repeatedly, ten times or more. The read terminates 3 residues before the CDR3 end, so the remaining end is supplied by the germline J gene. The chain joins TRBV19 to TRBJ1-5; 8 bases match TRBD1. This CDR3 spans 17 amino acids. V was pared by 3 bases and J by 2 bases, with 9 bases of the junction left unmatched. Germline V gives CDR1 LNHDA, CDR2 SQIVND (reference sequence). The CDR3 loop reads CASSIWASQGGNQPQHF. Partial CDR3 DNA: TGTGCCAGTAGTATCTGGGCGTCACAGGGGGGCAATCAGCCC. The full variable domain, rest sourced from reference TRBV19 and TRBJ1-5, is DGGITQSPKYLFRKEGQNVTLSCEQNLNHDAMYWYRQDPGQGLRLIYYSQIVNDFQKGDIAEGYSVSREKKESFPLTVTSAQKNPTAFYLCASSIWASQGGNQPQHFGDGTRLSIL.

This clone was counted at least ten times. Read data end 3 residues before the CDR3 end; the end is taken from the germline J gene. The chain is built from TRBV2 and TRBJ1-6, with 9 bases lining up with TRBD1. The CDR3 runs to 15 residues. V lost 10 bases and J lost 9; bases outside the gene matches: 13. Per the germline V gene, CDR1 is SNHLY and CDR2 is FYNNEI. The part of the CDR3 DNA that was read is TGTGCCACCTCCCGGGACAGGGTCTCGAGTTCACCC. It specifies CATSRDRVSSSP. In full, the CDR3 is CATSRDRVSSSPLHF.

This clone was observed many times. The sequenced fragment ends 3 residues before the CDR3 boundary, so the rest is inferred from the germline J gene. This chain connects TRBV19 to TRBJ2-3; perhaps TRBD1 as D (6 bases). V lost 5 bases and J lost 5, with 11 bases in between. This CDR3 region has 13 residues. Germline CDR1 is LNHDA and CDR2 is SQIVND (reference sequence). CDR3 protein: CASSPGTRDTQYF. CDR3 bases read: TGTGCCAGTAGTCCCGGGACACGAGATACG.

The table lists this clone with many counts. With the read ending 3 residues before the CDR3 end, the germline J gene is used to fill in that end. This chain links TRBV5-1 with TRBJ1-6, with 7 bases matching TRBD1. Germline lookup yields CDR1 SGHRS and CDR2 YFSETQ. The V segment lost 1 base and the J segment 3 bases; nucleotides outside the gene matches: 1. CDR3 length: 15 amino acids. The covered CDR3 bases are TGCGCCAGCAGCTTGACAGGGGACTATAATTCACCC. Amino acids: CASSLTGDYNSP. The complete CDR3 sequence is CASSLTGDYNSPLHF.

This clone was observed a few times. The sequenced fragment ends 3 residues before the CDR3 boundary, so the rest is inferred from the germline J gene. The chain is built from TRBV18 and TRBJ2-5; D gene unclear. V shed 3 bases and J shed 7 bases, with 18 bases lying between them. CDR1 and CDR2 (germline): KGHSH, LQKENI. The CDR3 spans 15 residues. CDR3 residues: CASSPSQQEAGTQYF. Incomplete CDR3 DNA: TGTGCCAGCTCACCCAGCCAGCAGGAAGCAGGGACC.

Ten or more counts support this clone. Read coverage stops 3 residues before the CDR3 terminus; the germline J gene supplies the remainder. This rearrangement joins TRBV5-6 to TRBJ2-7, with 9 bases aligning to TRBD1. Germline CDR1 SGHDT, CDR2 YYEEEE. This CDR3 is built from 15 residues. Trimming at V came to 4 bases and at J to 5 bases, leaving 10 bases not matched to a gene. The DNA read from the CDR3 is TGTGCCAGCAGCAACCGGGACAGGGTGTCCCACGAG. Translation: CASSNRDRVSHE. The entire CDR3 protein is CASSNRDRVSHEQYF.

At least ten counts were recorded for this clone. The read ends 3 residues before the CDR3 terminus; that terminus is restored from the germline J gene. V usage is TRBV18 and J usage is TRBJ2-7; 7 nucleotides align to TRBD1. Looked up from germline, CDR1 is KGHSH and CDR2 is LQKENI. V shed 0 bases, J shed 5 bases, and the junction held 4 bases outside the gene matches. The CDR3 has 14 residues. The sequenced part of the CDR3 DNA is TGTGCCAGCTCACCACCGAGGGGGCGCGACGAG. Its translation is CASSPPRGRDE. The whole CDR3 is CASSPPRGRDEQYF.

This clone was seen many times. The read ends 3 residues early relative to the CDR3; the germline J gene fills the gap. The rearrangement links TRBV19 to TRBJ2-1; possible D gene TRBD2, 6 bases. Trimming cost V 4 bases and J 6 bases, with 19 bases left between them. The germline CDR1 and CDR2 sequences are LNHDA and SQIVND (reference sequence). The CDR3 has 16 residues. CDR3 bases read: TGTGCCAGTAGTACCAACCCTCCGGGACTTTCCAATGAG. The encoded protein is CASSTNPPGLSNE. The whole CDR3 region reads CASSTNPPGLSNEQFF. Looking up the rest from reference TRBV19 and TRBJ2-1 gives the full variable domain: DGGITQSPKYLFRKEGQNVTLSCEQNLNHDAMYWYRQDPGQGLRLIYYSQIVNDFQKGDIAEGYSVSREKKESFPLTVTSAQKNPTAFYLCASSTNPPGLSNEQFFGPGTRLTVL.

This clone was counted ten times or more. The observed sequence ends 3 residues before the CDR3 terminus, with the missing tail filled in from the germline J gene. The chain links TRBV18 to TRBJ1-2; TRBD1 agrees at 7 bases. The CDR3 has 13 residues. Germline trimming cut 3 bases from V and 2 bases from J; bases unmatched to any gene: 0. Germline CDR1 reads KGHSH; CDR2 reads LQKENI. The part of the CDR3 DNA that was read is TGTGCCAGCTCACCGGGACAGAACTATGGC. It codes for CASSPGQNYG. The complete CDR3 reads CASSPGQNYGYTF. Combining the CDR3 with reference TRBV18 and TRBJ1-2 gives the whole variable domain NAGVMQNPRHLVRRRGQEARLRCSPMKGHSHVYWYRQLPEEGLKFMVYLQKENIIDESGMPKERFSAEFPKEGPSILRIQQVVRGDSAAYFCASSPGQNYGYTFGSGTRLTVV.

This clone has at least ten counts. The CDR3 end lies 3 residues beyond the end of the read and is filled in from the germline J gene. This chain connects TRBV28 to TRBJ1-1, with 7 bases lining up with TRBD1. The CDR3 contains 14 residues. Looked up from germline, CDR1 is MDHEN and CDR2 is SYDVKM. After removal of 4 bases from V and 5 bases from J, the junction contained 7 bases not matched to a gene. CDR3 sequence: CASSSAGGRTEAFF. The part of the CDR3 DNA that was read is TGTGCCAGCAGTTCCGCAGGGGGGCGGACTGAA.

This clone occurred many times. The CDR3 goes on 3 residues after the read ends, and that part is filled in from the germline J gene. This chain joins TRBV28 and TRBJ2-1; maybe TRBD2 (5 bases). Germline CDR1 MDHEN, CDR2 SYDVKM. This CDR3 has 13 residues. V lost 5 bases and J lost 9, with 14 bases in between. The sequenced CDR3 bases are TGTGCCAGCAGTCCCCGAGCGGTTGGTGAG. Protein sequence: CASSPRAVGE. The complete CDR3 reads CASSPRAVGEQFF.

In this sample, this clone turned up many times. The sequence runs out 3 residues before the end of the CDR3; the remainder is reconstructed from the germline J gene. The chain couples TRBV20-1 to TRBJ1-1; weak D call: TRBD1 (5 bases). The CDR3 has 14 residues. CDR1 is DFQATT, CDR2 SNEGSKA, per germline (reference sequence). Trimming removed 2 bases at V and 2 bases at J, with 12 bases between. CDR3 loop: CSARRGVENTEAFF. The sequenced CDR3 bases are TGCAGTGCTAGACGGGGGGTCGAAAACACTGAA.

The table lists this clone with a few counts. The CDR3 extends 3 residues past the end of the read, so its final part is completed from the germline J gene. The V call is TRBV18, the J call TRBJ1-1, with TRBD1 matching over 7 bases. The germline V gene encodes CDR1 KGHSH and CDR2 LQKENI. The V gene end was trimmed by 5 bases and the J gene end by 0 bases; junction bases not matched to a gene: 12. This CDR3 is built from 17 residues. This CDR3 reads CASSKYRQGNMNTEAFF. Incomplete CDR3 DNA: TGTGCCAGCTCAAAGTACCGACAGGGTAACATGAACACTGAA.

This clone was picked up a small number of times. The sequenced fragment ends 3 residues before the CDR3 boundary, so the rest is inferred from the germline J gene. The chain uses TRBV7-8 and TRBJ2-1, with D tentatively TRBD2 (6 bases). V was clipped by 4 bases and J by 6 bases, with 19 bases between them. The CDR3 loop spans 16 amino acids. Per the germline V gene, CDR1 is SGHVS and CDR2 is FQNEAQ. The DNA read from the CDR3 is TGTGCCAGCAGCTCCCGAATATCCACTAGCCGCAATGAG. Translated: CASSSRISTSRNE. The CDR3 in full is CASSSRISTSRNEQFF.

CDR3 residues: CSAEGPGLAFNEQFF. The sequenced CDR3 bases are TGCAGCGCCGAAGGACCGGGACTAGCGTTTAATGAG. The rearrangement links TRBV29-1 to TRBJ2-1; TRBD2 agrees at 10 bases. From the germline J gene comes the end of the CDR3, since the read stops 3 residues before it. CDR1 and CDR2 (germline): SQVTM, ANQGSEA. Trimming cost V 7 bases and J 7 bases; bases outside gene matches: 13. The CDR3 loop spans 15 amino acids.

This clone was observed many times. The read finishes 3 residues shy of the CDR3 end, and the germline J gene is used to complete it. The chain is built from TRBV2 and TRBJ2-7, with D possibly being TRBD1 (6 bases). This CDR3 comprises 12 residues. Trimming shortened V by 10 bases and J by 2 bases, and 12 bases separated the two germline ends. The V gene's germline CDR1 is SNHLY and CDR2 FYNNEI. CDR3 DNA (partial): TGTGCCACCGGGGACACGACCTACGAG. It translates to CATGDTTYE. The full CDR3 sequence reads CATGDTTYEQYF.